A single sample is the source of the 17 T cell receptor beta chains below, sequenced in a study of T cell responses to AZD1222 COVID-19 vaccine. The data were produced by immunoSEQ multiplex PCR, yet TCRdb's version contains in-frame clones alone and is incomplete. The sample has more than 95,000 clones, around 91% seen once. This material consisted of peripheral blood, taken on day 0 of AZD1222 vaccination. The source of these receptors is an adult in good health.

The chain is built from TRBV4-3 and TRBJ1-5; 9 bases agree with TRBD1. The CDR3 runs 14 residues. CDR1 LGHNA and CDR2 YSLEER come from the germline V gene. Trimming at V came to 1 base and at J to 5 bases, leaving 0 bases not matched to a gene. CDR3: CASSQGDRDQPQHF. The CDR3, as DNA: TGCGCCAGCAGCCAAGGGGACAGGGATCAGCCCCAGCATTTT.

The chain couples TRBV19 to TRBJ2-2; D unresolved. V lost 3 bases to trimming and J lost 5 bases, with 7 bases between them. This CDR3 region has 13 residues. The germline V gene has CDR1 LNHDA and CDR2 SQIVND (reference sequence). The CDR3 here is CASSMQGTGELFF. Written as DNA, the CDR3 is TGTGCCAGTAGTATGCAAGGGACCGGGGAGCTGTTTTTT.

J is TRBJ1-2 and V is TRBV28; D gene ambiguous. CDR3 size: 14 residues. Trimming took off 5 bases at V and 6 bases at J, with 16 bases between the two ends. In germline, CDR1 is MDHEN, CDR2 SYDVKM. DNA of the CDR3: TGTGCCAGCAGTCCGGCGGGGAGGGTCGATGGCTACACCTTC. Its protein product is CASSPAGRVDGYTF.

This chain links TRBV18 with TRBJ1-2; D unclear. The germline CDR1 and CDR2 sequences are KGHSH and LQKENI. The V and J ends lost 1 base and 2 bases respectively, with 11 bases between them. The CDR3 extends over 15 amino acids. The CDR3 loop reads CASSPQTDPNYGYTF. The CDR3 coding sequence is TGTGCCAGCTCACCACAGACGGATCCCAACTATGGCTACACCTTC. The whole variable domain, filled in from reference TRBV18 and TRBJ1-2, reads NAGVMQNPRHLVRRRGQEARLRCSPMKGHSHVYWYRQLPEEGLKFMVYLQKENIIDESGMPKERFSAEFPKEGPSILRIQQVVRGDSAAYFCASSPQTDPNYGYTFGSGTRLTVV.

V is TRBV6-5 and J is TRBJ1-4; 10 positions match TRBD1. This CDR3 is 15 amino acids long. V lost 6 bases to trimming and J lost 1 base; unmatched junction nucleotides: 2. Germline assignment: CDR1 MNHEY and CDR2 SVGAGI. This CDR3 reads CASRDRGVTNEKLFF. The CDR3 DNA reads TGTGCCAGCAGGGACAGGGGGGTAACTAATGAAAAACTGTTTTTT.

The J gene is TRBJ1-2, the V gene TRBV7-9, with a tentative D call TRBD1 (5 bases). Germline CDR1 SEHNR, CDR2 FQNEAQ (reference sequence). The CDR3 covers 19 residues. Trimming took off 7 bases at V and 6 bases at J, with 33 bases between the two ends. CDR3 in DNA: TGTGCCAGCACCTCTTTTCTGGAGACGGGGGAATCCTTACTTGATGGCTACACCTTC. Translating gives CASTSFLETGESLLDGYTF.

The chain carries TRBV5-6 and TRBJ2-3; D perhaps matches TRBD2 (7 bases). CDR1 SGHDT and CDR2 YYEEEE come from the germline V gene. This CDR3 has 17 amino acids. Trimming pared 4 bases from V and 6 bases from J, leaving 24 bases between. The DNA of the CDR3 is TGTGCCAGCAGCCCTCGGGGGCGGGGGAGCGTTTCCGATACGCAGTATTTT. Protein: CASSPRGRGSVSDTQYF.

This clone was counted between two and nine times. The chain combines TRBV2 with TRBJ1-2, with 7 bases aligning to TRBD1. The CDR3 is 14 amino acids. V shed 5 bases, J shed 6 bases, and the junction held 9 bases outside the gene matches. Germline lookup yields CDR1 SNHLY and CDR2 FYNNEI. Here the CDR3 reads CASSSTDRTNGYTF. CDR3 in DNA: TGTGCCAGCAGTTCTACGGACAGGACTAATGGCTACACCTTC. Full variable domain (missing parts from reference TRBV2 and TRBJ1-2): EPEVTQTPSHQVTQMGQEVILRCVPISNHLYFYWYRQILGQKVEFLVSFYNNEISEKSEIFDDQFSVERPDGSNFTLKIRSTKLEDSAMYFCASSSTDRTNGYTFGSGTRLTVV.

The chain joins TRBV4-2 to TRBJ2-3; 10 bases are shared with TRBD1. CDR1 LGHNA and CDR2 YNFKEQ come from the germline V gene. J gave up 5 bases and V 4 bases, and 3 bases lay outside the gene matches. CDR3 length equals 14 residues. CDR3 protein: CASSPGTGVDTQYF. The CDR3 DNA follows: TGTGCCAGCAGCCCCGGGACAGGGGTAGATACGCAGTATTTT.

The rearrangement links TRBV11-2 to TRBJ1-3; 11 nucleotides align to TRBD1. The V segment lost 6 bases and the J segment 4 bases; nucleotides outside the gene matches: 8. Looked up from germline, CDR1 is SGHAT and CDR2 is FQNNGV. This CDR3 contains 16 residues. The CDR3 nucleotides are TGTGCCAGCAGAGCACCGGGACAGGGGGGGGGAAACACCATATATTTT. As protein: CASRAPGQGGGNTIYF.

This clone has a handful of counts. The chain's CDR3 is CASSHRTGGAGELFF. The CDR3 bases are TGTGCCAGCAGCCACCGGACAGGGGGGGCCGGGGAGCTGTTTTTT. This chain joins TRBV13 and TRBJ2-2; 10 bases fit TRBD1. The CDR3 is 15 residues long. After removal of 5 bases from V and 6 bases from J, the junction contained 6 bases not matched to a gene. The germline gives CDR1 PRHDT, CDR2 FYEKMQ (reference sequence). Based on the CDR3 plus reference TRBV13 and TRBJ2-2, the full variable domain is AAGVIQSPRHLIKEKRETATLKCYPIPRHDTVYWYQQGPGQDPQFLISFYEKMQSDKGSIPDRFSAQQFSDYHSELNMSSLELGDSALYFCASSHRTGGAGELFFGEGSRLTVL.

The gene calls are TRBV23-1 and TRBJ2-3, with TRBD1 identical over 9 bases. TRBV23-1 is sorted into the ORF group, with uncertain function. V trimming: 8 bases; J trimming: 4 bases; junction bases outside the gene matches: 4. The CDR3 length is 13 residues. This CDR3 reads CASGTGKSDTQYF. The CDR3 region has the DNA TGCGCCAGCGGGACAGGGAAATCAGATACGCAGTATTTT.

The chain uses TRBV12-3 or TRBV12-4 and TRBJ2-1; D is unresolved. The V gene lost 2 bases and the J gene lost 8 bases, with 7 bases spanning the gap. The CDR3 runs 12 residues. The DNA of the CDR3 is TGTGCCAGCAGTTTATCCCTCGATGAGCAGTTCTTC. Amino acids: CASSLSLDEQFF.

The V gene is TRBV6-5, the J gene TRBJ1-5, with D possibly TRBD1 on 6 matching bases. Trimming pared 6 bases from V and 3 bases from J, leaving 15 bases between. Germline V lookup: CDR1 MNHEY, CDR2 SVGAGI. The length of the CDR3 is 15 residues. The CDR3 is CASRALQGSNQPQHF. The DNA of the CDR3 is TGTGCCAGCAGAGCACTTCAGGGGTCCAATCAGCCCCAGCATTTT.

The V call is TRBV7-2, the J call TRBJ2-7; D is unclear. CDR3 length equals 14 residues. V dropped 5 bases and J dropped 4 bases, with 15 bases sitting between them. Germline V gene lookup returns CDR1 SGHTA and CDR2 FQGNSA. The CDR3 spells CASSASRGPYEQYF. DNA of the CDR3: TGTGCCAGCAGCGCGTCCCGAGGACCGTACGAGCAGTACTTC.

The gene calls are TRBV27 and TRBJ1-4; the D is unclear. V was pared by 8 bases and J by 3 bases, with 10 bases between. The CDR3 has 13 amino acids. Germline V gives CDR1 MNHEY, CDR2 SMNVEV (reference sequence). The chain's CDR3 is CASASPANEKLFF. For the CDR3, the DNA is TGTGCCAGCGCGTCCCCGGCTAATGAAAAACTGTTTTTT.

This clone has just one count. The rearrangement links TRBV2 to TRBJ2-1, with 9 bases that match TRBD2. CDR3 length: 15 residues. Germline V gives CDR1 SNHLY, CDR2 FYNNEI. V shed 3 bases and J 2 bases; nucleotides not matched to a gene: 2. The CDR3 sequence: CASSDAGGAYNEQFF. CDR3 sequence (DNA): TGTGCCAGCAGTGATGCGGGGGGGGCCTACAATGAGCAGTTCTTC.